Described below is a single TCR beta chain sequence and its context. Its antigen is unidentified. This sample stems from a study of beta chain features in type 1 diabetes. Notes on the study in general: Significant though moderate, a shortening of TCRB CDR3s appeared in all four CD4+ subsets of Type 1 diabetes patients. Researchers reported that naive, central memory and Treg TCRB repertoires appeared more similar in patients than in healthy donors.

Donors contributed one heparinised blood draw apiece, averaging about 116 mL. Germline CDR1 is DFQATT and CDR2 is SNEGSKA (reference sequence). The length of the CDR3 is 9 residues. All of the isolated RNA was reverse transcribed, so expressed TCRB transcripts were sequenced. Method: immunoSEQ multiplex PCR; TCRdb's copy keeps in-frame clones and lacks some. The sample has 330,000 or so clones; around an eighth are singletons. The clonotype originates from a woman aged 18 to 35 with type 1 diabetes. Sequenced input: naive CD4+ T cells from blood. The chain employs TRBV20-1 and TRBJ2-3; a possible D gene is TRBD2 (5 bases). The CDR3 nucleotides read TGCAGACGAACGGGGACGCAGTATTTT. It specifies CRRTGTQYF.